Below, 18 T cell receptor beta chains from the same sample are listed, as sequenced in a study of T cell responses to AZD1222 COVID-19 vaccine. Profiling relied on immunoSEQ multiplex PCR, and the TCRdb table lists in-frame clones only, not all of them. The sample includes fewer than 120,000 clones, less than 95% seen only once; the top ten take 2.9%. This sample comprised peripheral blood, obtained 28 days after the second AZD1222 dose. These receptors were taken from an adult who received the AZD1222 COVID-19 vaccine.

CDR3 DNA: TGTGCCTGGACCGACTCCGGGACATCGGGTGGCTACACCTTC. This encodes CAWTDSGTSGGYTF. The chain employs TRBV30 and TRBJ1-2; D is possibly TRBD1 (6 bases). V was pared by 4 bases and J by 7 bases, with 19 bases between. The CDR3 extends over 14 amino acids. Germline-derived CDR1 and CDR2 are GTSNPN and SVGIG (reference sequence). Complete variable domain (other parts from reference TRBV30 and TRBJ1-2): SQTIHQWPATLVQPVGSPLSLECTVEGTSNPNLYWYRQAAGRGLQLLFYSVGIGQISSEVPQNLSASRPQDRQFILSSKKLLLSDSGFYLCAWTDSGTSGGYTFGSGTRLTVV.

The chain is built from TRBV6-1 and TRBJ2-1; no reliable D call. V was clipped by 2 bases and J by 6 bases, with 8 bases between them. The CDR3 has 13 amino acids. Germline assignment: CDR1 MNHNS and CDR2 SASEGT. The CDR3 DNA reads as TGTGCCAGCAGTGAATTGGTAAGCAATGAGCAGTTCTTC. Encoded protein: CASSELVSNEQFF.

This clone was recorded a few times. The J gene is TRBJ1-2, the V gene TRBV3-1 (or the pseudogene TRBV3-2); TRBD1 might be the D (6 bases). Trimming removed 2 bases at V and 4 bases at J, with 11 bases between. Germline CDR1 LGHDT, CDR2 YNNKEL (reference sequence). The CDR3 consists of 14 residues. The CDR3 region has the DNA TGTGCCAGCAGCCAAACAGGGTACGGCTATGGCTACACCTTC. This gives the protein CASSQTGYGYGYTF.

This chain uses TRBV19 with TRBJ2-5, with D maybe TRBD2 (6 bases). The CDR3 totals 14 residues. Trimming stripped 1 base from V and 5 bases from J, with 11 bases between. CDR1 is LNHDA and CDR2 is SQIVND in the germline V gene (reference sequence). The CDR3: CASSIGSGVETQYF. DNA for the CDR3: TGTGCCAGTAGTATAGGCTCGGGGGTGGAGACCCAGTACTTC.

The CDR3 loop is CATNRDSYGYTF. CDR3 bases: TGTGCCACCAACCGAGACTCCTATGGCTACACCTTC. This sequence joins TRBV6-5 and TRBJ1-2; unclear D gene. Trimming shortened V by 10 bases and J by 4 bases, and 13 bases separated the two germline ends. Germline loops: CDR1 MNHEY, CDR2 SVGAGI. This CDR3 has 12 residues.

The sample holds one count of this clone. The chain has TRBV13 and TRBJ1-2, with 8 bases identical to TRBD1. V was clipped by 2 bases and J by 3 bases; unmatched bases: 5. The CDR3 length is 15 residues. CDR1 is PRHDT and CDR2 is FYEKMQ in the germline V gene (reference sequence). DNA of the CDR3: TGTGCCAGCAGCTTAATGGCAGGGGGCGACTATGGCTACACCTTC. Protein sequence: CASSLMAGGDYGYTF.

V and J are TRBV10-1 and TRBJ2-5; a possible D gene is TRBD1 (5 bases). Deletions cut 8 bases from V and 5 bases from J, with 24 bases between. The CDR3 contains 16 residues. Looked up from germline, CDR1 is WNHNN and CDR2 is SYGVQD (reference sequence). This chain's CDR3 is CASGALGRTPWETQYF. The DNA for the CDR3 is TGCGCCAGCGGGGCTTTGGGCCGCACCCCCTGGGAGACCCAGTACTTC.

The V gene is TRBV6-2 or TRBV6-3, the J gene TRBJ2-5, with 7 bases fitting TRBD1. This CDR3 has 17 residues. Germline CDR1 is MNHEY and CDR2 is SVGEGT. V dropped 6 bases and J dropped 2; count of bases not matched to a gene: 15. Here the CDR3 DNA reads TGTGCCAGCAGCCCTCAGGGGGTGCGGGCCCAACAAGAGACCCAGTACTTC. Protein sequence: CASSPQGVRAQQETQYF.

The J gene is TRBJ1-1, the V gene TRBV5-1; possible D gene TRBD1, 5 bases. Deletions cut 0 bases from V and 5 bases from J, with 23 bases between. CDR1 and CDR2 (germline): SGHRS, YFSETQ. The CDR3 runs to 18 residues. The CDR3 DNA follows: TGCGCCAGCAGCTTGGCCGTCGGGAACAACCTCCGGGGGACTGAAGCTTTCTTT. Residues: CASSLAVGNNLRGTEAFF.

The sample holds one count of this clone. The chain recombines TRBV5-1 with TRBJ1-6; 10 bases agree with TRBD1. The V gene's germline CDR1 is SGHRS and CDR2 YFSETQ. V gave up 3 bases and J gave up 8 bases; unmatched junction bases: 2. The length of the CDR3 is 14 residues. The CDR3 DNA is TGCGCCAGCAGCTCGGACAGGGGGTATTCACCCCTCCACTTT. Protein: CASSSDRGYSPLHF.

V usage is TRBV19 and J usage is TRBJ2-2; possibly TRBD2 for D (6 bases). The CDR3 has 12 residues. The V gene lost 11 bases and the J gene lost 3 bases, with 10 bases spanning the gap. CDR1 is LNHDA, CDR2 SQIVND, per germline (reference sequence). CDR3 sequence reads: CAGGDYTGELFF. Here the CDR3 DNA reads TGTGCCGGAGGGGATTACACCGGGGAGCTGTTTTTT.

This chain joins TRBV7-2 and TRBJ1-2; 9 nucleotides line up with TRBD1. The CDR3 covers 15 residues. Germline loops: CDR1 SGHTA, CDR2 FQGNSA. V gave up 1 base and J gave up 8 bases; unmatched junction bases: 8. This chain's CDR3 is CASSLDTGGMFGYTF. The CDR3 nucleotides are TGTGCCAGCAGCTTAGACACAGGGGGCATGTTCGGCTACACCTTC. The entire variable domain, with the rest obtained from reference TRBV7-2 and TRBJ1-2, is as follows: GAGVSQSPSNKVTEKGKDVELRCDPISGHTALYWYRQSLGQGLEFLIYFQGNSAPDKSGLPSDRFSAERTGGSVSTLTIQRTQQEDSAVYLCASSLDTGGMFGYTFGSGTRLTVV.

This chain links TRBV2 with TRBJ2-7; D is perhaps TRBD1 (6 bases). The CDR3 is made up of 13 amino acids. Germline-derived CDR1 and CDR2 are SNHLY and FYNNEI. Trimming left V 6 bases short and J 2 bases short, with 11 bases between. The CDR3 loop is CASRGDNTYEQYF. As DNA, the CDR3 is TGTGCCAGCAGGGGGGACAATACCTACGAGCAGTACTTC.

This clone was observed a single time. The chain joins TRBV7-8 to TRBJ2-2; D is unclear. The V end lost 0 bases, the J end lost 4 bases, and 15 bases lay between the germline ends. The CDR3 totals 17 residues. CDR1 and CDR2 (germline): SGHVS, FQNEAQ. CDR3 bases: TGTGCCAGCAGCTTAGCCCCCACCGGGCGGAGCACCGGGGAGCTGTTTTTT. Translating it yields CASSLAPTGRSTGELFF.

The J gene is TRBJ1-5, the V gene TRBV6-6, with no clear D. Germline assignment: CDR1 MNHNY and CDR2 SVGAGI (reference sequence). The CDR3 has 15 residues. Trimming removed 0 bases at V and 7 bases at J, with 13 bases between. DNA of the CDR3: TGTGCCAGCAGTTACTCAGGACGGTCGGGACAGCCCCAGCATTTT. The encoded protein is CASSYSGRSGQPQHF.

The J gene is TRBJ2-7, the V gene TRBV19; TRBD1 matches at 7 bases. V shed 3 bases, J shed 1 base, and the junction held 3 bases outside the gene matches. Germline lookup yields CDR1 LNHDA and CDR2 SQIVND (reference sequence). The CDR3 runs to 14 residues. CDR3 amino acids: CASSMQGVSYEQYF. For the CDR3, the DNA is TGTGCCAGTAGTATGCAGGGGGTGTCCTACGAGCAGTACTTC.

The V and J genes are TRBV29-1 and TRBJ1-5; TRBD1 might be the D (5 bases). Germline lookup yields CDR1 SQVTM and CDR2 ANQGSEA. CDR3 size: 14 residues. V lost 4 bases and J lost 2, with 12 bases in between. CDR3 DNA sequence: TGCAGCGTTGTATGGGGCGCCGGCAATCAGCCCCAGCATTTT. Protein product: CSVVWGAGNQPQHF.

The CDR3, as DNA: TGTGCCAGCAGCCCGTCGACAGGGGTTGATACTGGCTACACCTTC. Protein: CASSPSTGVDTGYTF. This chain uses TRBV14 with TRBJ1-2; 8 nucleotides line up with TRBD1. With 4 bases clipped from V and 7 bases from J, the junction kept 11 bases outside the gene matches. From germline, CDR1 is SGHDN and CDR2 FVKESK. The CDR3 contains 15 residues.